This T cell receptor beta chain was sequenced in a study of chemoradiotherapy in HPV16-positive cancers. Study-wide background: Candidate HPV-specific T-cell clones and common TCR motifs came from functional assays in a couple of HPV16-positive patients.

CDR3 length: 13 residues. Trimming stripped 1 base from V and 7 bases from J, with 10 bases between. In germline, CDR1 is SGHNT, CDR2 YENEEA. Repeated repertoire sampling spanned the course of chemoradiotherapy. Using immunoSEQ multiplex PCR, the repertoire was profiled, and TCRdb retains in-frame clones only, with some absent. The data contain more than 10,000 clones, more than 75% of them singletons. The input for sequencing was blood, taken from a patient who underwent chemoradiotherapy. The receptor was isolated from a human donor with HPV-associated anogenital cancer. The J gene is TRBJ1-2, the V gene TRBV11-3; D is unresolved. CDR3 in DNA: TGTGCCAGCAGCTTAGGATCAATAACTGGCTACACCTTC. Translation gives CASSLGSITGYTF.